The 30 T cell receptor beta chains below come from one sample, sequenced in a study of human T cells and chemical hapten exposure. Time point in this sample: pre-sensitization, week 0. Treatment noted: therapeutic diphenylcyclopropenone sensitization with weekly scalp DPC. Each CDR3 protein is one row after TCRdb ran MiXCR on the RACE reads. This sample has fewer than 350,000 distinct CDR3 sequences, with almost 8% found just once. The sequences come from whole blood, collected in connection with sensitization to the hapten diphenylcyclopropenone (DPC). These receptors were taken from a young man with alopecia areata. Some clones in this sample may be carry-over from other donors' samples.

This clonotype came up a few times. CDR3 loop: CASRNRAGSYEQYV. The CDR3 nucleotides read TGTGCCAGCAGAAACAGGGCAGGGTCCTACGAGCAGTACGTC. J is TRBJ2-7 and V is TRBV6-5; a weak D match, TRBD1 (6 bases). Trimming took 6 bases from V and 1 from J, leaving 13 bases between them. CDR1 is MNHEY, CDR2 SVGAGI, per germline. The CDR3 is 14 amino acids.

At least ten counts were recorded for this clonotype. The rearrangement uses TRBV28 and TRBJ2-7, with 7 bases aligning to TRBD1. The CDR3 runs 15 residues. Germline V lookup: CDR1 MDHEN, CDR2 SYDVKM. V dropped 3 bases and J dropped 4; count of bases not matched to a gene: 9. CDR3 amino acids: CASSFGDSSRYEQYF. Written as DNA, the CDR3 is TGTGCCAGCAGTTTCGGGGACAGTTCTCGGTACGAGCAGTACTTC.

The CDR3, as DNA: TGTGCCAGCAGGAGGACAGGGAGTTCTGCGAATGAAAAACTGTTTTTT. It is translated as CASRRTGSSANEKLFF. This chain links TRBV7-6 with TRBJ1-4, with 8 bases identical to TRBD1. V shed 6 bases, J shed 5 bases, and the junction held 11 bases outside the gene matches. Germline V gene lookup returns CDR1 SGHVS and CDR2 FNYEAQ. This CDR3 contains 16 residues.

This clonotype was seen many times. The V gene is TRBV4-1, the J gene TRBJ2-7; tentative D call: TRBD2 (5 bases). This CDR3 is built from 14 residues. V lost 6 bases and J 0 bases, leaving 12 bases between the germline ends. CDR1 is MGHRA, CDR2 YSYEKL, per germline. CDR3 nucleotide sequence: TGCGCCAGCAGAATGGACTGGAGCTCCTACGAGCAGTACTTC. Amino acids: CASRMDWSSYEQYF.

This clonotype occurred a few times. A read error may produce the germline difference seen at one junction end. The chain employs TRBV6-5 and TRBJ1-6, with 9 bases aligning to TRBD1. CDR3 size: 17 residues. From germline, CDR1 is MNHEY and CDR2 SVGAGI. CDR3 loop: CASSLDRGGSFNSPLHF. As DNA, the CDR3 is TGTGCCAGCAGTTTGGACAGGGGAGGCTCCTTTAATTCACCCCTCCACTTT.

CDR3: CASSQGAQAEAFF. For the CDR3, the DNA is TGCGCCAGCAGCCAGGGGGCGCAGGCTGAAGCTTTCTTT. The chain employs TRBV5-1 and TRBJ1-1, with 8 bases lining up with TRBD1. The CDR3 is made up of 13 amino acids. V lost 4 bases, J lost 6 bases, and 5 bases stayed unmatched. Germline CDR1 reads SGHRS; CDR2 reads YFSETQ.

This chain links TRBV5-6 with TRBJ1-5; D call uncertain. The CDR3 sequence is 15 residues long. The ends were cut back, 0 bases at V and 6 bases at J, with 13 bases in the middle. CDR1 SGHDT and CDR2 YYEEEE come from the germline V gene. The DNA for the CDR3 is TGTGCCAGCAGCTTGGCCTTGGGAGGTGGTCAGCCCCAGCATTTT. Its translation: CASSLALGGGQPQHF.

This clonotype was seen ten or more times. The DNA of the CDR3 is TGTGCCAGCAGTGAAGTCAGCGGCTATGGCTACACCTTC. It is translated as CASSEVSGYGYTF. The chain joins TRBV6-1 to TRBJ1-2, with no clear D. The CDR3 spans 13 residues. Germline V gives CDR1 MNHNS, CDR2 SASEGT. With 1 base removed from V and 4 bases from J, the gap between germline ends came to 7 bases.

The chain employs TRBV4-1 and TRBJ2-1; D not certain. Trimming left V 3 bases short and J 8 bases short, with 11 bases between. The CDR3 loop spans 13 amino acids. CDR1 and CDR2 (germline): MGHRA, YSYEKL. The CDR3 region is CASSHKVGYEQFF. CDR3 in DNA: TGCGCCAGCAGCCATAAAGTAGGATATGAGCAGTTCTTC.

The rearrangement links TRBV6-2 or TRBV6-3 to TRBJ1-1; D remains unclear. This CDR3 contains 12 residues. Germline assignment: CDR1 MNHEY and CDR2 SVGEGT. V gave up 2 bases and J gave up 8 bases, with 9 bases separating them. This CDR3 reads CASSYRPREAFF. In DNA, the CDR3 is TGTGCCAGCAGTTACCGGCCCAGGGAAGCTTTCTTT.

The chain carries TRBV27 and TRBJ2-1; TRBD2 is a possible D gene (6 bases). Per the germline V gene, CDR1 is MNHEY and CDR2 is SMNVEV (reference sequence). Trimming shortened V by 2 bases and J by 15 bases, and 17 bases separated the two germline ends. This CDR3 region has 13 residues. Written as DNA, the CDR3 is TGTGCCAGCAGTTTAGGAGGGCCCTCGAGTCGGTTCTTC. Its protein is CASSLGGPSSRFF.

This clonotype was seen ten or more times. J is TRBJ2-2 and V is TRBV7-9, with D maybe TRBD1 (5 bases). With 4 bases removed from V and 5 bases from J, the gap between germline ends came to 14 bases. CDR3 length: 15 amino acids. Per the germline V gene, CDR1 is SEHNR and CDR2 is FQNEAQ (reference sequence). Here the CDR3 DNA reads TGTGCCAGCAGCTCAATGGGGCAGGGAACCGGGGAGCTGTTTTTT. Protein sequence: CASSSMGQGTGELFF.

This chain connects TRBV6-1 to TRBJ2-3; possibly TRBD1 for D (6 bases). CDR1 and CDR2 from the germline V gene are MNHNS and SASEGT. The ends were cut back, 6 bases at V and 2 bases at J, with 12 bases in the middle. The length of the CDR3 is 14 residues. The CDR3 DNA is TGTGCCAGCAGCCCAAAGGGGGACACAGATACGCAGTATTTT. This encodes CASSPKGDTDTQYF.

In this sample, this clonotype turned up a few times. The chain employs TRBV6-2 or TRBV6-3 and TRBJ2-3, with TRBD1 identical over 7 bases. This CDR3 contains 15 residues. Germline-derived CDR1 and CDR2 are MNHEY and SVGEGT. Trimming cost V 4 bases and J 2 bases; bases outside gene matches: 6. The CDR3 nucleotides read TGTGCCAGCAGTTCCCCGACAGGGACCACAGATACGCAGTATTTT. This gives the protein CASSSPTGTTDTQYF.

This clonotype was picked up many times. The chain employs TRBV6-2 or TRBV6-3 and TRBJ1-5, with D uncertain. Germline V gene sequence: CDR1 MNHEY, CDR2 SVGEGT. Trimming cost V 6 bases and J 3 bases, with 6 bases left between them. The CDR3 runs to 12 residues. This chain's CDR3 is CASRLSNQPQHF. The CDR3 coding sequence is TGTGCCAGCAGACTATCCAATCAGCCCCAGCATTTT.

This clonotype was observed a few times. This rearrangement joins TRBV7-9 to TRBJ1-2, with D perhaps TRBD1 (5 bases). The CDR3 contains 14 residues. CDR1 and CDR2 from the germline V gene are SEHNR and FQNEAQ (reference sequence). V dropped 1 base and J dropped 4 bases, with 10 bases sitting between them. The CDR3 sequence is CASSLGRDSYGYTF. CDR3 nucleotides: TGTGCCAGCAGCTTAGGCCGCGACAGCTATGGCTACACCTTC.

This clonotype came up many times. V gene TRBV18 combines with J gene TRBJ2-7, with D possibly TRBD1 on 6 matching bases. CDR1 is KGHSH and CDR2 is LQKENI in the germline V gene. The CDR3 length is 15 residues. With 3 bases removed from V and 0 bases from J, the gap between germline ends came to 12 bases. The CDR3 sequence: CASSPDRIPSYEQYF. In DNA, the CDR3 is TGTGCCAGCTCACCTGACAGGATCCCCTCCTACGAGCAGTACTTC.

This clonotype was detected only a few times. The rearrangement uses TRBV29-1 and TRBJ2-1; possible D gene TRBD1, 5 bases. The CDR3 is 13 amino acids. Trimming removed 6 bases from V and 12 bases from J, with 21 bases in between. Per germline, CDR1 SQVTM and CDR2 ANQGSEA. The CDR3 DNA reads as TGCAGCGTGGTGGCAGGGAATTATGTCGGGCAGTTCTTC. It yields the protein CSVVAGNYVGQFF.

The V and J genes are TRBV7-9 and TRBJ2-7, with TRBD1 as a possible D gene (5 bases). CDR1 SEHNR and CDR2 FQNEAQ come from the germline V gene (reference sequence). The V gene lost 8 bases and the J gene lost 2 bases, with 10 bases spanning the gap. The CDR3 consists of 12 residues. The DNA of the CDR3 is TGTGCCAGCCAGGGCATAACCTACGAGCAGTACTTC. Amino acids: CASQGITYEQYF.

The gene calls are TRBV7-2 and TRBJ1-6; D is unclear. The ends were cut back, 7 bases at V and 3 bases at J, with 16 bases in the middle. There are 16 residues in the CDR3. Germline lookup yields CDR1 SGHTA and CDR2 FQGNSA. DNA for the CDR3: TGTGCCAGCACCGGAGGACGGAGGGACTATAATTCACCCCTCCACTTT. Amino acid sequence: CASTGGRRDYNSPLHF.

The chain is built from TRBV28 and TRBJ2-7; TRBD1 matches 8 bases. V lost 5 bases to trimming and J lost 3 bases; unmatched junction nucleotides: 15. Germline V gene sequence: CDR1 MDHEN, CDR2 SYDVKM. This CDR3 comprises 17 residues. This chain's CDR3 is CASSLLLPKTGDYEQYF. In nucleotides, the CDR3 is TGTGCCAGCAGTCTGCTATTGCCTAAGACAGGGGACTACGAGCAGTACTTC.

This clonotype turned up a few times. CDR3 amino acids: CASSPLRGGPDDPSTDTQYF. Here the CDR3 DNA reads TGCGCCAGCAGCCCTCTCAGGGGGGGGCCTGATGACCCAAGCACAGATACGCAGTATTTT. The chain has TRBV5-1 and TRBJ2-3; the D gene could be TRBD1 or TRBD2 (7 bases each). This CDR3 region has 20 residues. V lost 4 bases, J lost 0 bases, and 27 bases lay in between. CDR1 and CDR2 (germline): SGHRS, YFSETQ.

The chain couples TRBV13 to TRBJ2-7, with a possible D match to TRBD2 (5 bases). CDR3 size: 13 residues. CDR1 is PRHDT and CDR2 is FYEKMQ in the germline V gene (reference sequence). The V gene lost 6 bases and the J gene lost 7 bases, with 16 bases spanning the gap. The CDR3 DNA reads as TGTGCCAGCAGTTTTAGCGTCCGTCGGGAGCAGTACTTC. Translated: CASSFSVRREQYF. The complete variable domain, with remaining parts taken from reference TRBV13 and TRBJ2-7, reads AAGVIQSPRHLIKEKRETATLKCYPIPRHDTVYWYQQGPGQDPQFLISFYEKMQSDKGSIPDRFSAQQFSDYHSELNMSSLELGDSALYFCASSFSVRREQYFGPGTRLTVT.

There are a few counts of this clonotype. V and J are TRBV6-2 or TRBV6-3 and TRBJ2-7; no reliable D call. This CDR3 has 12 amino acids. The V gene's germline CDR1 is MNHEY and CDR2 SVGEGT. V lost 6 bases and J 6 bases, leaving 12 bases between the germline ends. The CDR3 loop is CASSYPSSEQYV. As DNA, the CDR3 is TGTGCCAGCAGCTACCCCTCGTCCGAGCAGTACGTC.

This clonotype occurred many times. This sequence joins TRBV12-5 and TRBJ1-1, with unresolved D. CDR1 is LGHNT and CDR2 is FRNRAP in the germline V gene. The V end lost 7 bases, the J end lost 10 bases, and 10 bases lay between the germline ends. The CDR3 length is 10 residues. The CDR3 DNA reads TGTGCTAGTGCGAGGGTGGTAGCTTTCTTT. Protein product: CASARVVAFF.

In this sample, this clonotype turned up a few times. The chain couples TRBV7-2 to TRBJ1-1; D gene unclear. The V and J ends lost 5 bases and 6 bases respectively, with 13 bases between them. Germline V gene data show CDR1 as SGHTA and CDR2 as FQGNSA. The CDR3 sequence is 13 residues long. CDR3: CASSASPGAEAFF. CDR3 DNA sequence: TGTGCCAGCAGCGCCTCTCCTGGGGCTGAAGCTTTCTTT.

In its sample, this clonotype was seen many times. The chain links TRBV27 to TRBJ1-1; the D gene is possibly TRBD1 (5 bases). CDR1 is MNHEY, CDR2 SMNVEV, per germline (reference sequence). The CDR3 extends over 15 amino acids. Trimming stripped 0 bases from V and 3 bases from J, with 11 bases between. Here the CDR3 DNA reads TGTGCCAGCAGTTTATCGGCCAGGGCGCACACTGAAGCTTTCTTT. It translates to CASSLSARAHTEAFF.

The chain has TRBV4-1 and TRBJ1-3; D perhaps matches TRBD1 (5 bases). The germline CDR1 and CDR2 sequences are MGHRA and YSYEKL. The length of the CDR3 is 16 residues. The V gene lost 0 bases and the J gene lost 2 bases, with 11 bases spanning the gap. The CDR3 DNA follows: TGCGCCAGCAGCCAAGAGGGGCGTCAGGCTGGAAACACCATATATTTT. Its translation: CASSQEGRQAGNTIYF.

In nucleotides, the CDR3 is TGTGCCAGCTCACCCGAGTCGGCAGATACGCAGTATTTT. It yields the protein CASSPESADTQYF. The chain uses TRBV18 and TRBJ2-3; D is unclear. This CDR3 region has 13 residues. The V and J ends lost 3 bases and 4 bases respectively, with 8 bases between them. Germline V gene lookup returns CDR1 KGHSH and CDR2 LQKENI.

This clonotype was seen ten or more times. The rearrangement links TRBV6-1 to TRBJ2-2; 7 nucleotides agree with TRBD1. With V trimmed by 0 bases and J by 7 bases, 11 bases remained unmatched. Germline lookup yields CDR1 MNHNS and CDR2 SASEGT. The CDR3 is 17 amino acids. The CDR3 reads CASSEAARQGKGGELFF. The CDR3 nucleotides read TGTGCCAGCAGTGAAGCCGCAAGACAGGGTAAAGGCGGGGAGCTGTTTTTT.